There are a few counts of the clone carrying this TCR beta chain. Its target is not known. These data are taken from a study of T-cell reconstitution after alpha-beta-depleted transplantation in children. It was with unique molecular identifiers that the TCRbeta library was prepared. TCRdb ran MiXCR on the PCR reads and lists one entry per CDR3 protein. Of approximately 650,000 distinct CDR3 sequences in the sample, roughly 14% were seen once. Study conclusions and caveats: T-cell counts and diversity at one year following transplant were attributed mainly to newly produced T cells.

The sequencing used PBMCs, collected before TCRalphabeta/CD19-depleted stem cell transplant. The receptor's source is a girl aged 2 to 10 with congenital amegakaryocytic thrombocytopenia, due to receive a stem cell transplant.

This chain's CDR3 is CSKPKPGTSNEQFF. The CDR3 nucleotides read TGCAGTAAACCGAAACCCGGGACAAGCAATGAGCAGTTCTTC. The chain recombines TRBV20-1 with TRBJ2-1, with TRBD1 as a possible D gene (6 bases). The CDR3 loop spans 14 amino acids. The germline CDR1 and CDR2 sequences are DFQATT and SNEGSKA (reference sequence). Trimming pared 8 bases from V and 6 bases from J, leaving 20 bases between.